This T cell receptor (beta chain) was documented in a study of cytomegalovirus exposure and HLA in healthy donors. Clones were sequenced by immunoSEQ multiplex PCR, and TCRdb holds only the in-frame ones, with some missing. The repertoire holds some 310,000 clones, with approximately 91% as singletons. The sample taken for sequencing was PBMCs. The clonotype originates from a man between 25 and 39 years old in good health and CMV-seronegative.

CDR3 in amino acids: CASSTQTSGEQFF. CDR3 in DNA: TGTGCCAGCAGCACCCAGACCAGCGGGGAGCAGTTCTTC. This chain joins TRBV6-6 and TRBJ2-1; maybe TRBD2 (6 bases). The length of the CDR3 is 13 residues. With 6 bases removed from V and 10 bases from J, the gap between germline ends came to 16 bases. Germline V gene data show CDR1 as MNHNY and CDR2 as SVGAGI (reference sequence).